These 11 T cell receptor beta chains came from one sample sequenced in a study of monozygotic twins with inflammatory bowel disease. TCRdb processed the 5' RACE reads again and assigns one entry to each CDR3 protein, with no DNA. The table gives about 150,000 distinct CDR3 sequences; the top ten clones make up more than 0.95% of it. Specimen: blood. The receptors derive from a human donor with ulcerative colitis or Crohn's disease, or a healthy co-twin of an affected twin (not recorded which).

This chain links TRBV20-1 with TRBJ2-7; TCRdb's D call of TRBD1 is untestable without DNA. This CDR3 region has 15 residues. The germline V gene has CDR1 DFQATT and CDR2 SNEGSKA (reference sequence). This CDR3 reads CSARYLGRQSYEQYF.

The rearrangement joins TRBV29-1 to TRBJ2-1; TCRdb lists TRBD2, though no DNA is available to test this call. The CDR3 extends over 14 amino acids. The germline CDR1 and CDR2 sequences are SQVTM and ANQGSEA. This CDR3 reads CSVEVLRESNEQFF.

V is TRBV27 and J is TRBJ2-7; the D call from TCRdb, TRBD1, cannot be confirmed without DNA. CDR3 length equals 15 residues. Looked up from germline, CDR1 is MNHEY and CDR2 is SMNVEV (reference sequence). The CDR3 spells CASILRGGSSYEQYF.

The chain employs TRBV10-3 and TRBJ2-2; TCRdb selects TRBD1, and the lack of DNA leaves this call unchecked. The CDR3 consists of 16 residues. Germline V gene lookup returns CDR1 ENHRY and CDR2 SYGVKD. This chain's CDR3 is CAISELPGGVLGELFF.

This sequence joins TRBV3-1 and TRBJ1-1; the TCRdb call, TRBD1, lacks DNA for checking. The germline V gene has CDR1 LGHDT and CDR2 YNNKEL (reference sequence). The length of the CDR3 is 14 residues. The CDR3 sequence: CASSQGDRGTEAFF.

This chain uses TRBV20-1 with TRBJ2-2; the TRBD2 assignment by TCRdb is unverifiable without DNA. This CDR3 comprises 14 residues. CDR1 and CDR2 from the germline V gene are DFQATT and SNEGSKA (reference sequence). This CDR3 reads CSAPGLANTGELFF.

This chain connects TRBV6-5 to TRBJ1-4. This CDR3 comprises 14 residues. Germline CDR1 and CDR2: MNHEY and SVGAGI. The CDR3 is CASSYGALNEKLFF.

The CDR3 sequence is CASSPGQGTYNEQFF. The chain links TRBV5-1 to TRBJ2-1; TCRdb's D gene call, TRBD1, goes unchecked for lack of DNA. CDR3 length: 15 amino acids. The V gene's germline CDR1 is SGHRS and CDR2 YFSETQ.

The chain joins TRBV6-5 to TRBJ2-1; TCRdb designates TRBD1, a call that cannot be tested without DNA. Germline V CDR1 and CDR2: MNHEY, SVGAGI. This CDR3 is 16 amino acids long. This chain's CDR3 is CASSYSLGTNYNEQFF.

The rearrangement links TRBV4-2 to TRBJ2-1. The V gene's germline CDR1 is LGHNA and CDR2 YNFKEQ. The CDR3 loop spans 13 amino acids. Here the CDR3 reads CASSQDGDNEQFF.

V and J are TRBV7-2 and TRBJ1-5. This CDR3 spans 13 amino acids. Germline V gene lookup returns CDR1 SGHTA and CDR2 FQGNSA. CDR3 sequence reads: CASSSFSNQPQHF.